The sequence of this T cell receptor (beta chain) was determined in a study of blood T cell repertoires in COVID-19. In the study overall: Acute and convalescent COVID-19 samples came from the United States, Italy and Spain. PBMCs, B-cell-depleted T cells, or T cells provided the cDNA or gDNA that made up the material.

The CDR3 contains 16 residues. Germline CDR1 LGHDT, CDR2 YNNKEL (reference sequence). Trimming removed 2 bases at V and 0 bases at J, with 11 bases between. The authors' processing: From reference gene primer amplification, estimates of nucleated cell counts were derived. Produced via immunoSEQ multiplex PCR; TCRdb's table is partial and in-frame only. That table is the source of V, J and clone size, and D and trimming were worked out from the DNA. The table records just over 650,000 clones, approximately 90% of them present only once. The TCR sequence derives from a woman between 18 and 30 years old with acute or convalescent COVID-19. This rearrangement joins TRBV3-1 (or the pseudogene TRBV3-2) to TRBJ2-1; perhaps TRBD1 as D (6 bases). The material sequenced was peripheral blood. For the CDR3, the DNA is TGTGCCAGCAGCCAACAGACAGGAAGCTCCTACAATGAGCAGTTCTTC. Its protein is CASSQQTGSSYNEQFF.